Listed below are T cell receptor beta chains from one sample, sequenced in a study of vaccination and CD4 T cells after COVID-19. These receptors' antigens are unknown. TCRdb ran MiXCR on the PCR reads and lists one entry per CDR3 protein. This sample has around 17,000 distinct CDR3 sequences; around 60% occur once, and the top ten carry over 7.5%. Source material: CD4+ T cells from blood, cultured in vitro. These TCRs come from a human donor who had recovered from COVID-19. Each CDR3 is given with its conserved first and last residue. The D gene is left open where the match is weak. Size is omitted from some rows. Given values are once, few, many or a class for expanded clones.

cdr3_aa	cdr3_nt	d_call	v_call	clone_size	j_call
CSASNGQETQYF	TGCAGTGCTAGTAATGGCCAAGAGACCCAGTACTTC	-	TRBV20-1	-	TRBJ2-5
CASSSGTGLGNTIYF	TGTGCCAGCAGCTCCGGGACAGGGCTTGGAAACACCATATATTTT	TRBD1	TRBV5-8	-	TRBJ1-3
CASGRTSGREMTDTQYF	TGTGCCAGCGGCCGGACTAGCGGGAGGGAAATGACAGATACGCAGTATTTT	TRBD2	TRBV28	-	TRBJ2-3
CASSAWGQGFGNTIYF	TGTGCCAGCAGTGCTTGGGGACAGGGTTTTGGAAACACCATATATTTT	TRBD1	TRBV6-1	-	TRBJ1-3
CASSVTPETYEQYF	TGTGCCAGCAGCGTAACTCCTGAGACCTACGAGCAGTACTTC	-	TRBV9	-	TRBJ2-7
CATSEPGTDTQYF	TGTGCCACCAGTGAACCAGGGACAGATACGCAGTATTTT	-	TRBV24-1	-	TRBJ2-3
CASSRDFDYEQYF	TGTGCCAGCAGTCGGGACTTCGACTACGAGCAGTACTTC	-	TRBV7-2	-	TRBJ2-7
CASSSGLPNTEAFF	TGTGCCAGCAGCTCGGGGCTGCCGAACACTGAAGCTTTCTTT	-	TRBV27	few	TRBJ1-1
CASSFSGVLEAFF	TGTGCCAGCAGTTTTTCGGGGGTCCTTGAGGCTTTCTTT	-	TRBV6-5	-	TRBJ1-1
CASSWTGSQPQHF	TGTGCCAGCAGTTGGACAGGGAGTCAGCCCCAGCATTTT	TRBD1	TRBV28	-	TRBJ1-5
CSAQSYYNEQFF	TGCAGTGCCCAAAGTTACTACAATGAGCAGTTCTTC	-	TRBV20-1	few	TRBJ2-1
CVSSTTPYGNTEAFF	TGTGTCAGCAGCACCACCCCGTACGGGAACACTGAAGCTTTCTTT	-	TRBV7-2	-	TRBJ1-1
CASSSAGTRDWSYTF	TGTGCCAGCAGTTCCGCCGGGACAAGAGATTGGAGCTACACCTTC	-	TRBV6-5	-	TRBJ1-2
CASSEYEGRFSYNEQFF	TGTGCCAGCAGTGAATATGAGGGCAGGTTCTCCTACAATGAGCAGTTCTTC	-	TRBV25-1	-	TRBJ2-1
CSAQETGAIQETQYF	TGCAGTGCCCAGGAGACAGGAGCCATCCAAGAGACCCAGTACTTC	-	TRBV20-1	-	TRBJ2-5